This entry concerns a single TCR beta chain. Antigen: not known. Distinct nucleotide sequences in the sample also encode this CDR3. Authors' processing steps: In the immunoSEQ data, sequences were junction-only and lacked quality scores, so filtering differed. Repertoires were generated with immunoSEQ multiplex PCR, while TCRdb's copy carries only in-frame clones and drops some. V, J and clone size are those of that table, while D and trimming were read from the DNA. The data contain about 1.5 million clones, nearly 99% of them singletons. These data come from a study of shared clonotypes between healthy human individuals. Study results and limitations: Lower generation probabilities were found for non-shared clonotypes than for those shared by all four donors. In several donors, around 5% of naive CD4 clonotypes appeared in common.

With V trimmed by 2 bases and J by 2 bases, 1 base remained unmatched. This CDR3 comprises 15 residues. Germline CDR1 is SGHRS and CDR2 is YFSETQ. Specimen: naive CD4+ T cells sorted from blood. The subset was: CD45RA+ positively selected. The TCR sequence derives from a man aged 25 to 40 in good health. This chain links TRBV5-1 with TRBJ1-5, with 10 bases lining up with TRBD1. The CDR3 spells CASSLGQGGNQPQHF. CDR3 coding DNA: TGCGCCAGCAGCTTAGGACAGGGGGGCAATCAGCCCCAGCATTTT.